This T cell receptor beta chain was sequenced in a study of blood T cell repertoires in COVID-19. Study overall: Sample material is recorded as cDNA or gDNA derived from T cells, B-cell-depleted T cells, or PBMCs.

Source study methods: Cell counts per sample came from amplifying reference gene primers. The method was immunoSEQ multiplex PCR; TCRdb's version includes in-frame clones alone and lacks a portion of them. The V and J calls and the clone size are those of that table, but D and trimming were determined from the DNA. The table has fewer than 350,000 clones, approximately 81% seen once. The CDR3 extends over 15 amino acids. V was pared by 0 bases and J by 0 bases, with 10 bases between. CDR1 and CDR2 from the germline V gene are SGHNT and YYREEE (reference sequence). Material for sequencing was peripheral blood. The TCR was taken from a woman aged 60-75 years with active or convalescent COVID-19. J is TRBJ2-7 and V is TRBV5-4, with D uncertain. The DNA of the CDR3 is TGTGCCAGCAGCTTGGGAATTCTGAGCTCCTACGAGCAGTACTTC. The encoded protein is CASSLGILSSYEQYF. The full variable domain, in which reference TRBV5-4 and TRBJ2-7 provide the parts outside the CDR3, is ETGVTQSPTHLIKTRGQQVTLRCSSQSGHNTVSWYQQALGQGPQFIFQYYREEENGRGNFPPRFSGLQFPNYSSELNVNALELDDSALYLCASSLGILSSYEQYFGPGTRLTVT.